This is a list of T cell receptor beta chains from one sample in a study of shared clonotypes between healthy human individuals. Libraries were prepared by immunoSEQ multiplex PCR; TCRdb keeps only in-frame clonotypes and omits some of them. The repertoire consists of about 470,000 clones, with around 79% occurring once and the leading ten covering about 13%. Input material: PBMCs. These receptors came from a woman between 40 and 55 years old in good health. Some clones in this sample may be carry-over from other donors' samples. Each CDR3 is given with its conserved first and last residue. The D gene is left open where the match is weak. The size of a clone is reported for some rows only, either as once, few or many, or as a class for expanded clones.

j_call,v_call,clone_size,d_call,cdr3_aa,cdr3_nt
TRBJ1-1,TRBV12-1,-,-,CASSFGGPENTEAFF,TGTGCCAGCAGCTTTGGGGGGCCGGAAAACACTGAAGCTTTCTTT
TRBJ1-2,TRBV28,few,-,CASSLPAYGYTF,TGTGCCAGCAGTCTACCCGCCTATGGCTACACCTTC
TRBJ2-7,TRBV27,many,-,CASSFSMGSDYEQYF,TGTGCCAGCAGTTTTTCGATGGGGAGTGACTACGAGCAGTACTTC
TRBJ2-7,TRBV15,-,-,CATSRDSGSYEQYF,TGTGCCACCAGCAGAGATTCGGGCTCGTACGAGCAGTACTTC
TRBJ2-1,TRBV2,-,TRBD1,CASRTDRGGEQFF,TGTGCCAGCAGGACGGACAGGGGTGGTGAGCAGTTCTTC
TRBJ1-2,TRBV7-9,-,-,CASSFGGDGYTF,TGTGCCAGCAGCTTCGGAGGGGATGGCTACACCTTC
TRBJ1-3,TRBV9,-,-,CASSVGVLGNTIYF,TGTGCCAGCAGCGTAGGGGTCCTGGGAAACACCATATATTTT
TRBJ2-7,TRBV28,-,TRBD1,CASNPTGTGHEQYF,TGTGCCAGCAACCCGACAGGGACCGGACACGAGCAGTACTTC
TRBJ1-4,TRBV28,once,-,CASSLHIWGWEKLFF,TGTGCCAGCAGTTTACATATCTGGGGGTGGGAAAAACTGTTTTTT
TRBJ2-7,TRBV5-1,few,TRBD2,CASRITSGNYYEQYF,TGCGCCAGCAGAATTACTAGCGGGAACTACTACGAGCAGTACTTC
TRBJ1-1,TRBV7-2,-,-,CASSLTRAQNTEAFF,TGTGCCAGCAGTCTAACCCGGGCCCAGAACACTGAAGCTTTCTTT
TRBJ2-3,TRBV5-1,-,TRBD2,CASSLGSGSVSTDTQYF,TGCGCCAGCAGCTTGGGTAGCGGGAGCGTTAGCACAGATACGCAGTATTTT
TRBJ2-7,TRBV7-3,-,-,CASSLTKAYEQYF,TGTGCCAGCAGCTTGACTAAAGCCTACGAGCAGTACTTC
TRBJ2-7,TRBV29-1,many,TRBD2,CSVVHGSGRAGEQYF,TGCAGCGTTGTGCATGGTTCCGGGAGGGCCGGCGAGCAGTACTTC